Sequencing of this TCR delta chain was carried out in a study of gamma-delta chains in newborns, infants, children. Overall study: Polyclonal expansion of innate γδ T cells after birth follows microbial exposure.

TCRdb made new clone calls on the reads using CATT. The sample includes some 5,000 delta-chain clones, around 5% seen only once; the top ten take approximately 9.9%. V shed 3 bases and J 0 bases; nucleotides not matched to a gene: 15. Per germline, CDR1 TVYSNPD and CDR2 GDNSRS (reference sequence). The CDR3 has 18 residues. This TCR came from a child who was a newborn, infant or young child, either healthy, febrile or measles-vaccinated (not recorded which). The chain uses TRDV3 and TRDJ1; 11 bases match TRDD3. The specimen sequenced was blood. In DNA form, the CDR3 reads TGTGCCTTCCCCTGTCACTGGGGGATAGAGGGGTACACCGATAAACTCATCTTT. Encoded protein: CAFPCHWGIEGYTDKLIF. Full variable domain (outside the CDR3, taken from reference TRDV3 and TRDJ1): CDKVTQSSPDQTVASGSEVVLLCTYDTVYSNPDLFWYRIRPDYSFQFVFYGDNSRSEGADFTQGRFSVKHILTQKAFHLVISPVRTEDSATYYCAFPCHWGIEGYTDKLIFGKGTRVTVEP.